A selection of T cell receptor beta chains follows, all from one sample in a study of OX40 agonist ivuxolimab in advanced cancers. Produced via immunoSEQ multiplex PCR; TCRdb's table is partial and in-frame only. The table records fewer than 60,000 clones, over 70% of them present only once. The sequences come from CD4+ or CD8+ T cells sorted from blood, collected in a trial of the OX40 agonist ivuxolimab. The source of these receptors is an adult with an advanced solid tumor such as melanoma, head and neck, liver or kidney cancer. The CDR3 runs from the conserved cysteine through the conserved F or W. The order of the fields is V gene, D gene, J gene, CDR3 protein. The D gene is left open where the match is weak.

V: TRBV4-3; D: TRBD1; J: TRBJ2-2; CDR3: CASSQETGGNTGELFF
V: TRBV9; D: TRBD2; J: TRBJ2-1; CDR3: CASTLSGDYNEQFF
V: TRBV6-5; D: TRBD1; J: TRBJ2-3; CDR3: CASSPWDRAAQYF
V: TRBV9; D: NA; J: TRBJ1-1; CDR3: CASSVGAGGLNTEAFF
V: TRBV18; D: NA; J: TRBJ1-3; CDR3: CASSPWGKGNTIYF
V: TRBV6-5; D: TRBD1; J: TRBJ1-2; CDR3: CASSYSWTGVNYGYTF
V: TRBV10-3; D: NA; J: TRBJ1-1; CDR3: CAISGGRGLSIEAFF
V: TRBV7-2; D: NA; J: TRBJ1-2; CDR3: CASSWGPRYTF
V: TRBV7-3; D: NA; J: TRBJ2-1; CDR3: CASSPGVSPYNEQFF
V: TRBV7-8; D: TRBD1; J: TRBJ1-6; CDR3: CASSSDRLYSPLHF
V: TRBV18; D: NA; J: TRBJ1-1; CDR3: CASSSGTGDPEAFF
V: TRBV4-3; D: NA; J: TRBJ1-4; CDR3: CASSQDRGGIGEKLFF
V: TRBV5-1; D: TRBD2; J: TRBJ2-7; CDR3: CASSPTSGPSYEQYF
V: TRBV5-5; D: TRBD1; J: TRBJ1-2; CDR3: CASSFQGAHGYTF
V: TRBV2; D: NA; J: TRBJ1-1; CDR3: CASSELRLGTEAFF
V: TRBV30; D: NA; J: TRBJ1-1; CDR3: CAWKKASTEAFF
V: TRBV18; D: NA; J: TRBJ1-2; CDR3: CASSPRQIRSYGYTF
V: TRBV7-8; D: NA; J: TRBJ1-2; CDR3: CASSLAGGYGYTF